A single T cell receptor beta chain is shown here with its context. The entry originates in a study of blood T cells in healthy people across ages. The use of a sample-barcoded 5' primer and a J-beta primer mix characterized a second PCR of roughly 7 to 11 cycles. TCRdb reanalysed the 5' RACE reads using MiXCR and keeps one entry per CDR3 protein. Of fewer than 900,000 distinct CDR3 sequences in the sample, 40% to 45% are singletons; the top ten hold under 25%. The TCR sequence derives from a woman aged 55-69 years in good health. The sequenced sample was blood.

DNA of the CDR3: TGTGCCAGCAGTTACTCCGGGAAGAACGGAGATACGCAGTATTTT. Translated: CASSYSGKNGDTQYF. The chain has TRBV6-5 and TRBJ2-3; D is possibly TRBD2 (5 bases). V was cut by 0 bases and J by 5 bases, with 12 bases left in between. Germline CDR1 and CDR2: MNHEY and SVGAGI. The CDR3 is 15 amino acids.